The 6 T cell receptor beta chains reported below all come from one sample, sequenced in a study of a mutant IDH1 vaccine in newly diagnosed glioma. Regarding time point: week 47, end of study. The vaccine gave 300 ug of a 20-mer mutant IDH1 peptide subcutaneously per dose. Data came from immunoSEQ multiplex PCR; TCRdb stores just in-frame clones and leaves some out. The table lists about 59,000 clones, around four fifths of them singletons, with around 4% in the top ten. No antigen has been identified for these receptors. Sequencing was performed on PBMCs, taken from a glioma patient whose treatment included an IDH1 peptide vaccine. The receptors derive from a man in his thirties or forties with glioma.

The J gene is TRBJ1-2, the V gene TRBV6-5; possibly TRBD1 for D (5 bases). Between the trimmed V and J ends, which lost 0 bases and 6 bases, there was a span of 11 bases. Germline V gene data show CDR1 as MNHEY and CDR2 as SVGAGI. The CDR3 runs to 14 residues. The CDR3 loop reads CASSYSWRGNGYTF. The CDR3 DNA is TGTGCCAGCAGTTACTCCTGGAGGGGAAATGGCTACACCTTC.

This chain uses TRBV2 with TRBJ2-1; D is undetermined. Germline-derived CDR1 and CDR2 are SNHLY and FYNNEI. This CDR3 contains 13 residues. Trimming pared 4 bases from V and 5 bases from J, leaving 9 bases between. The CDR3 loop is CASSGGDNNEQFF. CDR3 in DNA: TGTGCCAGCAGTGGTGGAGATAACAATGAGCAGTTCTTC.

This clone was observed a few times. J is TRBJ1-1 and V is TRBV19, with D possibly being TRBD1 (6 bases). Germline CDR1 LNHDA, CDR2 SQIVND (reference sequence). The CDR3 extends over 16 amino acids. With 4 bases removed from V and 1 base from J, the gap between germline ends came to 16 bases. CDR3 protein: CASSNSYAQGNTEAFF. CDR3 DNA: TGTGCCAGTAGTAACTCCTATGCACAGGGGAACACTGAAGCTTTCTTT.

This clone was seen a single time. The chain has TRBV6-1 and TRBJ1-2; D is possibly TRBD1 (5 bases). V lost 1 base to trimming and J lost 4 bases, with 10 bases between them. The CDR3 contains 14 residues. CDR1 is MNHNS and CDR2 is SASEGT in the germline V gene. CDR3 amino acids: CASSEVQGTYGYTF. For the CDR3, the DNA is TGTGCCAGCAGTGAAGTGCAGGGTACCTATGGCTACACCTTC.

The gene calls are TRBV28 and TRBJ2-1; 7 bases map to TRBD1. CDR1 and CDR2 (germline): MDHEN, SYDVKM. J was trimmed by 0 bases and V by 5 bases; bases with no gene match: 10. The CDR3 runs to 17 residues. The CDR3 region is CASSAYGTASSYNEQFF. The CDR3, as DNA: TGTGCCAGCAGTGCGTACGGGACAGCGAGCTCCTACAATGAGCAGTTCTTC.

This CDR3 reads CASSKAFGLRDEQFF. In DNA form, the CDR3 reads TGTGCCAGTAGTAAGGCTTTTGGTCTGAGGGATGAGCAGTTCTTC. The chain joins TRBV19 to TRBJ2-1; the D gene is possibly TRBD2 (5 bases). Germline CDR1 is LNHDA and CDR2 is SQIVND (reference sequence). The CDR3 sequence is 15 residues long. V was cut by 4 bases and J by 8 bases, with 18 bases left in between.